The entry below gives a single T cell receptor beta chain sequence along with its context. Its antigen is still unknown. The data are from a study of T cells after yellow fever vaccination. Each CDR3 protein is one row after TCRdb ran MiXCR on the 5' RACE reads. The table lists some 340,000 distinct CDR3 sequences, about 11% of them singletons, with 2.5% to 4% in the top ten. Broader study findings: Weaker, the secondary response peaked sooner, at day 5 versus 15. Abundant clonotypes (contaminants from the bulk population) could be present in FACS-sorted repertoires.

The source was CD4+ T cells sorted from PBMCs, collected 45 days after the yellow fever booster vaccination. This TCR derives from a young man who received the YFV17D yellow fever vaccine.

The CDR3 nucleotides are TGTGCCAGCAGCGTAGGTAGGACAGTTAACTATGGCTACACCTTC. Its protein is CASSVGRTVNYGYTF. The chain has TRBV9 and TRBJ1-2; a weak D match, TRBD1 (6 bases). The CDR3 is 15 amino acids. V was clipped by 0 bases and J by 1 base, with 10 bases between them. Per germline, CDR1 SGDLS and CDR2 YYNGEE.